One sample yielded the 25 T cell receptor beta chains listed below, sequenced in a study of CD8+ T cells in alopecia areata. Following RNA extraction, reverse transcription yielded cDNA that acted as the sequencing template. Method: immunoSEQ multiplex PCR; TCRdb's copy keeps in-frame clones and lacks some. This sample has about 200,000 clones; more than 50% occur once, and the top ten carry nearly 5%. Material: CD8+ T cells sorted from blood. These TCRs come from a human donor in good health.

The chain's CDR3 is CASSLWEAGAQETQYF. CDR3 DNA: TGCGCCAGCAGCTTGTGGGAAGCGGGGGCACAAGAGACCCAGTACTTC. The rearrangement uses TRBV5-1 and TRBJ2-5, with 8 positions matching TRBD2. Germline V lookup: CDR1 SGHRS, CDR2 YFSETQ. The CDR3 covers 16 residues. Trimming at V came to 1 base and at J to 2 bases, leaving 7 bases not matched to a gene.

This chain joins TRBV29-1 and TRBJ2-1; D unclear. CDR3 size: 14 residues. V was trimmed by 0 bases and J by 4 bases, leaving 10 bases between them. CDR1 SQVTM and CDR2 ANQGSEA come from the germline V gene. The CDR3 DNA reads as TGCAGCGTTGAAGAAAATGCAGGATACAATGAGCAGTTCTTC. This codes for CSVEENAGYNEQFF.

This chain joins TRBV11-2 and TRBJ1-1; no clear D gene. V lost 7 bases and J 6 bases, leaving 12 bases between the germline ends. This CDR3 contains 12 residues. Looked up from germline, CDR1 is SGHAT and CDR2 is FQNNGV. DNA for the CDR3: TGTGCCAGCATGGGAAGACACGCTGAAGCTTTCTTT. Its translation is CASMGRHAEAFF.

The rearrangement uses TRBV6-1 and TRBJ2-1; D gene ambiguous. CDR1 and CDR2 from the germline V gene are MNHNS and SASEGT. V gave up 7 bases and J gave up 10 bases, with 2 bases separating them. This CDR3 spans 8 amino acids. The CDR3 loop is CASKEQFF. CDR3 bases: TGTGCCAGCAAAGAGCAGTTCTTC.

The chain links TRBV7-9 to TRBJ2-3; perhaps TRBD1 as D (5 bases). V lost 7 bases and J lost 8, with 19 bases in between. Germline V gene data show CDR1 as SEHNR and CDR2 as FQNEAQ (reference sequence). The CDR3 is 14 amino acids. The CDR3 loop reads CASTQSLTDPTQYF. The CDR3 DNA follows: TGTGCCAGCACCCAAAGTTTGACAGATCCTACGCAGTATTTT.

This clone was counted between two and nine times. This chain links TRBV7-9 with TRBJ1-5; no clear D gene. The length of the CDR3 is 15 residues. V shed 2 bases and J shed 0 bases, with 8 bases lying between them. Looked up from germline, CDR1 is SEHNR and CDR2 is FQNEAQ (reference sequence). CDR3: CASSLSEHSNQPQHF. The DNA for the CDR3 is TGTGCCAGCAGCTTATCAGAGCATAGCAATCAGCCCCAGCATTTT. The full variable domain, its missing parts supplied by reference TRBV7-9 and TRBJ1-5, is DTGVSQNPRHKITKRGQNVTFRCDPISEHNRLYWYRQTLGQGPEFLTYFQNEAQLEKSRLLSDRFSAERPKGSFSTLEIQRTEQGDSAMYLCASSLSEHSNQPQHFGDGTRLSIL.

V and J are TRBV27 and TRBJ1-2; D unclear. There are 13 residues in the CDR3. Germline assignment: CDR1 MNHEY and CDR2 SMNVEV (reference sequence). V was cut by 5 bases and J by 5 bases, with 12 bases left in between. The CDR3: CASSPRKSYGYTF. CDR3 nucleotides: TGTGCCAGCAGTCCCCGGAAGAGTTATGGCTACACCTTC.

The CDR3: CASSSSGGAPGELFF. CDR3 in DNA: TGTGCCAGCAGCTCTAGCGGGGGGGCCCCCGGGGAGCTGTTTTTT. J is TRBJ2-2 and V is TRBV7-8, with 12 bases aligning to TRBD2. V shed 4 bases, J shed 6 bases, and the junction held 3 bases outside the gene matches. The germline V gene encodes CDR1 SGHVS and CDR2 FQNEAQ. This CDR3 has 15 residues.

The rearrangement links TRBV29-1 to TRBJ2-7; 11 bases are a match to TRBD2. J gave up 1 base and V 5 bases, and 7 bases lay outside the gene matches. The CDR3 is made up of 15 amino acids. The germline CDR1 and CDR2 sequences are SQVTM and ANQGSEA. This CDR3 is CSVIAGGQVSYEQYF. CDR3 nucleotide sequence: TGCAGCGTTATAGCGGGGGGGCAGGTATCCTACGAGCAGTACTTC.

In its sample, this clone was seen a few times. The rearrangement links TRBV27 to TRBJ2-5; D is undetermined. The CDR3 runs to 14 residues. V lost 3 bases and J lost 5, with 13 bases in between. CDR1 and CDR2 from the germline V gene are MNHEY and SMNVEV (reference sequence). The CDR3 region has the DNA TGTGCCAGCAGTTTGGGTTGGAAACGGGAGACCCAGTACTTC. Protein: CASSLGWKRETQYF.

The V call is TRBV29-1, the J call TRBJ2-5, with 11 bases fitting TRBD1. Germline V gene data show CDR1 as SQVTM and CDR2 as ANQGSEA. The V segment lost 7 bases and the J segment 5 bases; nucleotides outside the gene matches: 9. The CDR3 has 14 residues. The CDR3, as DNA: TGCAGCGCCGAAGGACAGGGGGCGTTGGAGACCCAGTACTTC. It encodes CSAEGQGALETQYF.

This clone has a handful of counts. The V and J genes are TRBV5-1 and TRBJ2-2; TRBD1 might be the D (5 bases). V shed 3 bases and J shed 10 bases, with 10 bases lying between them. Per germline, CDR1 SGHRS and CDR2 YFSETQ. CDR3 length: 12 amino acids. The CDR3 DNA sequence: TGCGCCAGCAGCTGGGGCGCCTCGGAGCTGTTTTTT. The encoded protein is CASSWGASELFF.

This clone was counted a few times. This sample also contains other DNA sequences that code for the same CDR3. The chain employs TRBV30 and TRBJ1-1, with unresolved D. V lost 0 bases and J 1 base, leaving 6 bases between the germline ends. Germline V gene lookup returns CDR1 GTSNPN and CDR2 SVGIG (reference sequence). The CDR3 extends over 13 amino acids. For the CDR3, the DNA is TGTGCCTGGAGTGTACAAGGGAACACTGAAGCTTTCTTT. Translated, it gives CAWSVQGNTEAFF.

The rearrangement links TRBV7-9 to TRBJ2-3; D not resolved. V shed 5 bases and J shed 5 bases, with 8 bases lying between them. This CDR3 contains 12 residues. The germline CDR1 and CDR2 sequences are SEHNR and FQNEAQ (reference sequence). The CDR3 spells CASSTIRDTQYF. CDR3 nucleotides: TGTGCCAGCAGCACCATCCGAGATACGCAGTATTTT. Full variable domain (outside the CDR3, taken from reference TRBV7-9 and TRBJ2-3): DTGVSQNPRHKITKRGQNVTFRCDPISEHNRLYWYRQTLGQGPEFLTYFQNEAQLEKSRLLSDRFSAERPKGSFSTLEIQRTEQGDSAMYLCASSTIRDTQYFGPGTRLTVL.

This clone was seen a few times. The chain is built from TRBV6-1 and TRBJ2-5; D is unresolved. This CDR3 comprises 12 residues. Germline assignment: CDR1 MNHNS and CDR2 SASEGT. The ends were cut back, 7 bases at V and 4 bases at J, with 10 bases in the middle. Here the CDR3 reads CASIEWGETQYF. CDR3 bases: TGTGCCAGCATTGAGTGGGGAGAGACCCAGTACTTC.

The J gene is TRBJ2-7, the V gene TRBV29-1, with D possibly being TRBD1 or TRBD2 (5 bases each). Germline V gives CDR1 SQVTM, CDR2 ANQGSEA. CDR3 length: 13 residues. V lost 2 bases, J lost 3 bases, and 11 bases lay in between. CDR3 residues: CSVEIGDGYEQYF. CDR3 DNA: TGCAGCGTTGAAATCGGGGACGGCTACGAGCAGTACTTC.

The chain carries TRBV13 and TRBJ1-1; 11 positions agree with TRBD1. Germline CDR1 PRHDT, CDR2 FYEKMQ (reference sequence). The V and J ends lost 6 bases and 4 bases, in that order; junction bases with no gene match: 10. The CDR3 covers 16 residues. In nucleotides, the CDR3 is TGTGCCAGCAGAACCCGGGACAGGGGGGATCTCACTGAAGCTTTCTTT. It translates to CASRTRDRGDLTEAFF.

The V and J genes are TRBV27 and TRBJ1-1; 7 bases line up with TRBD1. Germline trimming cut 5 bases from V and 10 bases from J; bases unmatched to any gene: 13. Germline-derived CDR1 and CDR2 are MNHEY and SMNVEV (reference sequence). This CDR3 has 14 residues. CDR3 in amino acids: CASSPPGTPGGAFF. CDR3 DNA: TGTGCCAGCAGTCCTCCGGGGACCCCAGGGGGAGCTTTCTTT.

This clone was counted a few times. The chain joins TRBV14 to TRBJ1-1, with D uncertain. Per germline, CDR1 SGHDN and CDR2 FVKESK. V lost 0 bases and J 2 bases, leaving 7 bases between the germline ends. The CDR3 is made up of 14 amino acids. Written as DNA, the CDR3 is TGTGCCAGCAGCCAAGATGTGGAAAACACTGAAGCTTTCTTT. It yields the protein CASSQDVENTEAFF.

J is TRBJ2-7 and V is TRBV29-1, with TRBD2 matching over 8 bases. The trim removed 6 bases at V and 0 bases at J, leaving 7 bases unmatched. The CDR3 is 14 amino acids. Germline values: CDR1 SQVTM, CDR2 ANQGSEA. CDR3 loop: CSVRGGRTSYEQYF. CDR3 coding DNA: TGCAGCGTCCGGGGGGGACGTACCTCCTACGAGCAGTACTTC.

The CDR3 region is CASSPPLRGNYGYTF. DNA of the CDR3: TGTGCCAGCAGTCCCCCCCTCAGAGGGAACTATGGCTACACCTTC. The genes are TRBV27 and TRBJ1-2; D is undetermined. V was clipped by 5 bases and J by 2 bases, with 15 bases between them. CDR1 is MNHEY, CDR2 SMNVEV, per germline (reference sequence). The CDR3 sequence is 15 residues long.

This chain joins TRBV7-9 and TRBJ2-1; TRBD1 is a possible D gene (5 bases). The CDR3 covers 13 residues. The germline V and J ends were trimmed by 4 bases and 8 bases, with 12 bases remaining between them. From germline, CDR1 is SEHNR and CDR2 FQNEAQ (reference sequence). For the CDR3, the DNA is TGTGCCAGCAGCTCAGGGTACTATGATGAGCAGTTCTTC. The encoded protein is CASSSGYYDEQFF.

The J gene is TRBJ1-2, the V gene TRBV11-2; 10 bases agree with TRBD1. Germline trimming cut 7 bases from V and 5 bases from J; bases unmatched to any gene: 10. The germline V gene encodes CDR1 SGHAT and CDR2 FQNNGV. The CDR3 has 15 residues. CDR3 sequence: CASTRTGGNTYGYTF. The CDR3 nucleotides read TGTGCCAGCACCCGGACAGGGGGGAATACGTATGGCTACACCTTC. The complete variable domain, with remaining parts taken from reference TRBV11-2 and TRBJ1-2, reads EAGVAQSPRYKIIEKRQSVAFWCNPISGHATLYWYQQILGQGPKLLIQFQNNGVVDDSQLPKDRFSAERLKGVDSTLKIQPAKLEDSAVYLCASTRTGGNTYGYTFGSGTRLTVV.

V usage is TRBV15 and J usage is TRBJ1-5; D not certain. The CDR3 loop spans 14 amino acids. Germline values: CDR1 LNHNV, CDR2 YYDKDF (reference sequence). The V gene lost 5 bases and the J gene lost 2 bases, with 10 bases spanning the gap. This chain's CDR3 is CATSQGWGNQPQHF. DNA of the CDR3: TGTGCCACCAGCCAAGGGTGGGGCAATCAGCCCCAGCATTTT.

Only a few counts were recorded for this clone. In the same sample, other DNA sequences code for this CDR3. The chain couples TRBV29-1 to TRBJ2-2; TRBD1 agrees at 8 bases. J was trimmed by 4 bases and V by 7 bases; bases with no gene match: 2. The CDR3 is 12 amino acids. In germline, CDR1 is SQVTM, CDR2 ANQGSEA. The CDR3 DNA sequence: TGCAGCGGTACAGGGGGCACCGGGGAGCTGTTTTTT. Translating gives CSGTGGTGELFF.